This T cell receptor beta chain was retrieved from a study of glioma-infiltrating T cells. Germline lookup yields CDR1 SGHNT and CDR2 YYREEE (reference sequence). V gave up 2 bases and J gave up 4 bases, with 12 bases separating them. This CDR3 is built from 14 residues. Regarding this clonotype: What it recognizes is unknown.

General observations from the study: Tissue-blood divergence was below expectation in non-neoplastic patients, above in gliomas.

Amplification of TCR alpha and beta CDR3 regions from RNA used iRepertoire nested multiplex PCR. Input was roughly 85-450 ng of tissue mRNA or PBMC total RNA. TCRdb re-analysed the multiplex PCR reads in MiXCR, keeping a single row per CDR3 protein. The table lists about 140,000 distinct CDR3 sequences, more than 35% of them singletons, with over 15% in the top ten. The sample was glioma tissue, nonneoplastic brain tissue, or PBMCs (not recorded which). This TCR came from a human donor with low-grade glioma or glioblastoma, undergoing nonglioma brain surgery, or in good health (not recorded which). The chain uses TRBV5-4 and TRBJ2-5, with D unresolved. DNA for the CDR3: TGTGCCAGCAGCTTCCGGACGGACGCAGAGACCCAGTACTTC. Its protein is CASSFRTDAETQYF. The full variable domain, rest sourced from reference TRBV5-4 and TRBJ2-5, is ETGVTQSPTHLIKTRGQQVTLRCSSQSGHNTVSWYQQALGQGPQFIFQYYREEENGRGNFPPRFSGLQFPNYSSELNVNALELDDSALYLCASSFRTDAETQYFGPGTRLLVL.